The rows below give T cell receptor beta chains drawn from one sample of a study of OX40 agonist ivuxolimab in advanced cancers. The data were produced by immunoSEQ multiplex PCR, yet TCRdb's version contains in-frame clones alone and is incomplete. The data hold about 51,000 clones, with 80% to 85% observed a single time. Sequencing used CD4+ or CD8+ T cells sorted from blood, obtained in a trial of the OX40 agonist ivuxolimab. These TCRs come from an adult with an advanced solid tumor such as melanoma, head and neck, liver or kidney cancer. Both conserved end residues are part of each CDR3. A D gene is named only where the DNA matches it firmly. A row's size may be missing; if present it is once, few, many or a size class.

v_gene: TRBV7-2; d_gene: -; len: 15; abundance: -; j_gene: TRBJ1-2; CDR3nt: TGTGCCAGCAGCTTAGAATTCGGGATCGGATATGGCTACACCTTC; CDR3aa: CASSLEFGIGYGYTF
v_gene: TRBV18; d_gene: TRBD2; len: 17; abundance: -; j_gene: TRBJ2-1; CDR3nt: TGTGCCAGCTCCGCGATTAGCGGGGGGAGCTCCTACAATGAGCAGTTCTTC; CDR3aa: CASSAISGGSSYNEQFF
v_gene: TRBV14; d_gene: -; len: 14; abundance: -; j_gene: TRBJ2-3; CDR3nt: TGTGCCAGCAGCCACCCAAGGAGCACAGATACGCAGTATTTT; CDR3aa: CASSHPRSTDTQYF
v_gene: TRBV7-6; d_gene: TRBD2; len: 17; abundance: once; j_gene: TRBJ2-3; CDR3nt: TGTGCCAGCAGCTCCCTTATGGTAGCGGGGGCCACAGATACGCAGTATTTT; CDR3aa: CASSSLMVAGATDTQYF
v_gene: TRBV2; d_gene: -; len: 12; abundance: -; j_gene: TRBJ2-3; CDR3nt: TGTGCCAGCAGTGAAAGCACAGAATCGCAGTATTTT; CDR3aa: CASSESTESQYF
v_gene: TRBV7-2; d_gene: TRBD2; len: 17; abundance: -; j_gene: TRBJ2-3; CDR3nt: TGTGCCAGCAGCGCTCCGGGACTAGCGGGGGGGCCAGATACGCAGTATTTT; CDR3aa: CASSAPGLAGGPDTQYF
v_gene: TRBV7-8; d_gene: TRBD1; len: 14; abundance: -; j_gene: TRBJ1-2; CDR3nt: TGTGCCAGCAGCTTAGCGCGGACAGGGTATGGCTACACCTTC; CDR3aa: CASSLARTGYGYTF
v_gene: TRBV29-1; d_gene: TRBD1; len: 13; abundance: -; j_gene: TRBJ2-7; CDR3nt: TGCAGCGTTAGAGGACAGGGGGTCTACGAGCAGTACTTC; CDR3aa: CSVRGQGVYEQYF
v_gene: TRBV11-3; d_gene: TRBD2; len: 13; abundance: -; j_gene: TRBJ2-3; CDR3nt: TGTGCCAGCAGCTTTACTAGCGCAGATACGCAGTATTTT; CDR3aa: CASSFTSADTQYF
v_gene: TRBV7-9; d_gene: -; len: 19; abundance: -; j_gene: TRBJ1-2; CDR3nt: TGTGCCAGCAGCCGGGCGGGTGGGGGCGCCACCCTGTCTAACTATGGCTACACCTTC; CDR3aa: CASSRAGGGATLSNYGYTF
v_gene: TRBV20-1; d_gene: TRBD2; len: 11; abundance: once; j_gene: TRBJ2-4; CDR3nt: TGCAGTGCTAGGGGGGGGAACATTCAGTACTTC; CDR3aa: CSARGGNIQYF
v_gene: TRBV12-5; d_gene: TRBD1; len: 15; abundance: -; j_gene: TRBJ2-5; CDR3nt: TGTGCTAGTGGTTTGGGACAGGGCCGCCAAGAGACCCAGTACTTC; CDR3aa: CASGLGQGRQETQYF
v_gene: TRBV7-8; d_gene: -; len: 13; abundance: once; j_gene: TRBJ2-5; CDR3nt: TGTGCCAGCAGCCTGGGCGGCGGGGAGACCCAGTACTTC; CDR3aa: CASSLGGGETQYF
v_gene: TRBV27; d_gene: -; len: 12; abundance: -; j_gene: TRBJ1-2; CDR3nt: TGTGCCAGCAGGGCCGTCGCGGGGGGCTACACCTTC; CDR3aa: CASRAVAGGYTF
v_gene: TRBV7-3; d_gene: -; len: 13; abundance: -; j_gene: TRBJ2-2; CDR3nt: TGTGCCAGCAGCTTCCAGGGGACCGGGGAGCTGTTTTTT; CDR3aa: CASSFQGTGELFF
v_gene: TRBV18; d_gene: TRBD1; len: 13; abundance: -; j_gene: TRBJ2-7; CDR3nt: TGTGCCAGCTCACAAGGGACAGGGAGGGAGCAGTACTTC; CDR3aa: CASSQGTGREQYF
v_gene: TRBV5-1; d_gene: TRBD2; len: 16; abundance: -; j_gene: TRBJ2-1; CDR3nt: TGCGCCAGCAGTCCCGCAGCGGGGGCGACCTACAATGAGCAGTTCTTC; CDR3aa: CASSPAAGATYNEQFF
v_gene: TRBV5-5; d_gene: -; len: 15; abundance: -; j_gene: TRBJ1-2; CDR3nt: TGTGCCAGCAGCCCCGGGACAACAGAAATCTATGGCTACACCTTC; CDR3aa: CASSPGTTEIYGYTF
v_gene: TRBV5-1; d_gene: -; len: 15; abundance: -; j_gene: TRBJ2-3; CDR3nt: TGCGCCAGCAGCTTCCCGGACGCCCTGGGAGATACGCAGTATTTT; CDR3aa: CASSFPDALGDTQYF
v_gene: TRBV29-1; d_gene: -; len: 12; abundance: -; j_gene: TRBJ2-5; CDR3nt: TGCAGCGTTGGGGTCTCCCAAGAGACCCAGTACTTC; CDR3aa: CSVGVSQETQYF
v_gene: TRBV7-6; d_gene: TRBD1; len: 18; abundance: -; j_gene: TRBJ1-1; CDR3nt: TGTGCCAGCAGCTTAGCTTCGGACAGGGGGCGCCGGGGTGCTGAAGCTTTCTTT; CDR3aa: CASSLASDRGRRGAEAFF
v_gene: TRBV5-6; d_gene: -; len: 11; abundance: -; j_gene: TRBJ2-1; CDR3nt: TGTGCCAGCAGCGCAATGGGTGAGCAGTTCTTC; CDR3aa: CASSAMGEQFF
v_gene: TRBV4-2; d_gene: -; len: 14; abundance: -; j_gene: TRBJ2-7; CDR3nt: TGTGCCAGCAGCCAAGTTGTGGGGGCAGGGGAGCAGTACTTC; CDR3aa: CASSQVVGAGEQYF
v_gene: TRBV19; d_gene: TRBD2; len: 14; abundance: once; j_gene: TRBJ2-7; CDR3nt: TGTGCCAGCGGACTAGCGGGGACTACCTACGAGCAGTACTTC; CDR3aa: CASGLAGTTYEQYF
v_gene: TRBV6-5; d_gene: TRBD1; len: 15; abundance: -; j_gene: TRBJ1-4; CDR3nt: TGTGCCAGCAGAGAAACAGGGGGCCCCAAGGAAAAACTGTTTTTT; CDR3aa: CASRETGGPKEKLFF
v_gene: TRBV4-1; d_gene: TRBD1; len: 15; abundance: once; j_gene: TRBJ1-1; CDR3nt: TGCGCCAGCAGCCTTGCGGGACAGGGGGTCGGTGAAGCTTTCTTT; CDR3aa: CASSLAGQGVGEAFF
v_gene: TRBV5-5; d_gene: TRBD1; len: 13; abundance: -; j_gene: TRBJ1-2; CDR3nt: TGTGCCAGCAGGACAGGGGTGACTCGTGGCTACACCTTC; CDR3aa: CASRTGVTRGYTF
v_gene: TRBV7-2; d_gene: -; len: 16; abundance: -; j_gene: TRBJ2-3; CDR3nt: TGTGCCAGCAGCAGACGAGGGACTGAGCCCACAGATACGCAGTATTTT; CDR3aa: CASSRRGTEPTDTQYF
v_gene: TRBV5-1; d_gene: -; len: 13; abundance: -; j_gene: TRBJ1-3; CDR3nt: TGCGCCAGCAGCCGGGCTTCTGGAAACACCATATATTTT; CDR3aa: CASSRASGNTIYF
v_gene: TRBV5-1; d_gene: TRBD1; len: 15; abundance: -; j_gene: TRBJ1-5; CDR3nt: TGCGCCAGCAGCCAGGGGACAGGCGAGAATCAGCCCCAGCATTTT; CDR3aa: CASSQGTGENQPQHF
v_gene: TRBV6-5; d_gene: TRBD1; len: 16; abundance: -; j_gene: TRBJ1-3; CDR3nt: TGTGCCAGCAGTTACCACGGACAGGGGGCTGGAAACACCATATATTTT; CDR3aa: CASSYHGQGAGNTIYF
v_gene: TRBV18; d_gene: TRBD1; len: 21; abundance: -; j_gene: TRBJ1-3; CDR3nt: TGTGCCAGCTCACCCCGGGGCCCCGGGACAGGGGGCCCCATCTCTGGAAACACCATATATTTT; CDR3aa: CASSPRGPGTGGPISGNTIYF
v_gene: TRBV29-1; d_gene: TRBD1; len: 15; abundance: -; j_gene: TRBJ2-1; CDR3nt: TGCAGCGTTGACCCAGACAGGGGGGGCTACAATGAGCAGTTCTTC; CDR3aa: CSVDPDRGGYNEQFF
v_gene: TRBV19; d_gene: TRBD1; len: 14; abundance: -; j_gene: TRBJ1-4; CDR3nt: TGTGCCAGTAGGAAAGGGACAGGGTATGAAAAACTGTTTTTT; CDR3aa: CASRKGTGYEKLFF
v_gene: TRBV21-1; d_gene: -; len: 14; abundance: -; j_gene: TRBJ2-1; CDR3nt: TGTGCCAGCAGCAAACGCCGTAATGGGGGTGAGCAGTTCTTC; CDR3aa: CASSKRRNGGEQFF
v_gene: TRBV5-4; d_gene: -; len: 16; abundance: -; j_gene: TRBJ2-7; CDR3nt: TGTGCCAGCAGCTCAGGCCCGAAGGGGGGGGCCGGCGAGCAGTACTTC; CDR3aa: CASSSGPKGGAGEQYF
v_gene: TRBV6-1; d_gene: TRBD2; len: 15; abundance: -; j_gene: TRBJ2-3; CDR3nt: TGTGCCAGCAGGGGAACTAGCGGGGGTCGGGATACGCAGTATTTT; CDR3aa: CASRGTSGGRDTQYF
v_gene: TRBV5-6; d_gene: TRBD2; len: 14; abundance: once; j_gene: TRBJ2-7; CDR3nt: TGTGCCAGCAGCCCATCCGGGGGGGGCGACGAGCAGTACTTC; CDR3aa: CASSPSGGGDEQYF
v_gene: TRBV5-1; d_gene: -; len: 15; abundance: -; j_gene: TRBJ2-1; CDR3nt: TGCGCCAGCAGCTTGGGACAGAGCACTTACAATGAGCAGTTCTTC; CDR3aa: CASSLGQSTYNEQFF
v_gene: TRBV5-8; d_gene: -; len: 16; abundance: -; j_gene: TRBJ1-2; CDR3nt: TGTGCCAGCAACGTCCTGGTCACAGCCACGAGTTATGGCTACACCTTC; CDR3aa: CASNVLVTATSYGYTF
v_gene: TRBV19; d_gene: -; len: 14; abundance: -; j_gene: TRBJ1-1; CDR3nt: TGTGCCAGTAGTTTAACCCCGGAGAACACTGAAGCTTTCTTT; CDR3aa: CASSLTPENTEAFF
v_gene: TRBV13; d_gene: -; len: 15; abundance: few; j_gene: TRBJ2-3; CDR3nt: TGTGCCAGCAGCAACCAGGGGAGACCCACAGATACGCAGTATTTT; CDR3aa: CASSNQGRPTDTQYF
v_gene: TRBV6-6; d_gene: -; len: 12; abundance: -; j_gene: TRBJ1-4; CDR3nt: TGTGCCAGCAGCCCGGGTCCGGGTCGACTGTTTTTT; CDR3aa: CASSPGPGRLFF
v_gene: TRBV7-2; d_gene: -; len: 16; abundance: -; j_gene: TRBJ2-1; CDR3nt: TGTGCCAGCAGCTTAGCGATTGGGGGCTCCTACAATGAGCAGTTCTTC; CDR3aa: CASSLAIGGSYNEQFF
v_gene: TRBV6-1; d_gene: -; len: 15; abundance: -; j_gene: TRBJ2-7; CDR3nt: TGTGCCAGCAGCCTAACTGCGGGGGACACTTACGAGCAGTACTTC; CDR3aa: CASSLTAGDTYEQYF
v_gene: TRBV6-5; d_gene: TRBD2; len: 16; abundance: once; j_gene: TRBJ2-3; CDR3nt: TGTGCCAGCAGTTACTCCCGAGCGGGGTGGGTAGATACGCAGTATTTT; CDR3aa: CASSYSRAGWVDTQYF
v_gene: TRBV9; d_gene: TRBD1; len: 22; abundance: -; j_gene: TRBJ1-1; CDR3nt: TGTGCCAGCAGCGTAGCGGACATAAAGGGGACAGGGGGCTGGGAGCTAAACACTGAAGCTTTCTTT; CDR3aa: CASSVADIKGTGGWELNTEAFF
v_gene: TRBV6-5; d_gene: -; len: 12; abundance: -; j_gene: TRBJ1-1; CDR3nt: TGTGCCAGCAGAGGGGTCAGGGCTGAAGCTTTCTTT; CDR3aa: CASRGVRAEAFF
v_gene: TRBV29-1; d_gene: TRBD2; len: 15; abundance: -; j_gene: TRBJ2-3; CDR3nt: TGCAGCGTCAGATCGATAGCGGGGGGCCCAGATACGCAGTATTTT; CDR3aa: CSVRSIAGGPDTQYF